What follows are 3 T cell receptor beta chains derived from one specimen sequenced in a study of graft-versus-host responses after intestinal transplantation. Assay used: immunoSEQ multiplex PCR; TCRdb lists only in-frame clones, some missing. The sample records 20,000 to 25,000 clones, 94% being singletons. The specimen was PBMCs, collected 156 days after intestinal transplant. The source is a human patient who received an intestinal transplant, so some T cells may come from the graft donor.

This rearrangement joins TRBV28 to TRBJ1-5; 10 nucleotides match TRBD1. V was pared by 3 bases and J by 4 bases, with 3 bases of the junction left unmatched. Germline loops: CDR1 MDHEN, CDR2 SYDVKM. The CDR3 is made up of 15 amino acids. CDR3 residues: CASSFPGQGNQPQHF. The CDR3 nucleotides read TGTGCCAGCAGTTTTCCGGGACAGGGGAATCAGCCCCAGCATTTT.

The chain's CDR3 is CASSLGRLALNGEQFF. The DNA of the CDR3 is TGTGCCAGCAGCTTAGGTCGGCTAGCACTAAATGGTGAGCAGTTCTTC. The V and J genes are TRBV11-2 and TRBJ2-1; a weak D match, TRBD2 (5 bases). The germline V gene encodes CDR1 SGHAT and CDR2 FQNNGV. V lost 1 base, J lost 9 bases, and 19 bases lay in between. CDR3 length equals 16 residues.

The CDR3 bases are TGTGCCAGCAGCGAACGGGGGTTTAGCACAGATACGCAGTATTTT. Translation gives CASSERGFSTDTQYF. This rearrangement joins TRBV7-9 to TRBJ2-3, with D possibly TRBD2 on 6 matching bases. CDR1 is SEHNR and CDR2 is FQNEAQ in the germline V gene (reference sequence). This CDR3 spans 15 amino acids. V lost 5 bases and J 0 bases, leaving 12 bases between the germline ends.